What follows are 18 T cell receptor beta chains derived from one specimen sequenced in a study of T cells in Graves' hyperthyroidism and ophthalmopathy. There were TCR beta CDR3 regions amplified from RNA transcripts. The study used the HTBI primer set for a first-round RT-PCR of the TCR CDR3. TCRdb reprocessed the multiplex PCR reads with MiXCR, giving one entry per CDR3 protein. The sample gives some 600,000 distinct CDR3 sequences, 35% to 55% of which show up once; roughly 8.2% is in the top ten. What was sequenced was peripheral blood or thyroid tissue (not recorded which). These receptors all stem from a woman aged 18-29 years with Graves' hyperthyroidism.

Comments on this clonotype: A much larger clone sits a single nucleotide away, making a read error possible. The missing conserved phenylalanine or tryptophan at the end of this CDR3 makes a read error likely. The chain links TRBV15 to TRBJ1-2; D is uncertain. V was clipped by 8 bases and J by 4 bases, with 11 bases between them. This CDR3 is 12 amino acids long. Germline-derived CDR1 and CDR2 are LNHNV and YYDKDF (reference sequence). The CDR3 nucleotides read TGTGCCACCTTCCAGAGTCCCTATGGCTACACCCTC. Translated: CATFQSPYGYTL.

This clonotype was counted a few times. The chain is built from TRBV7-2 and TRBJ1-2, with D perhaps TRBD1 (5 bases). CDR1 is SGHTA and CDR2 is FQGNSA in the germline V gene. V was clipped by 6 bases and J by 6 bases, with 20 bases between them. CDR3 length: 15 residues. CDR3 loop: CASSPFGRESNGYTF. DNA for the CDR3: TGTGCCAGCAGTCCCTTTGGCAGGGAGTCCAATGGCTACACCTTC.

This chain joins TRBV7-9 and TRBJ1-5; D remains unclear. Trimming removed 5 bases at V and 0 bases at J, with 5 bases between. The CDR3 loop spans 13 amino acids. Germline-derived CDR1 and CDR2 are SEHNR and FQNEAQ (reference sequence). The CDR3 DNA follows: TGTGCCAGCAGCGGATCTAGCAATCAGCCCCAGCATTTT. Translating it yields CASSGSSNQPQHF.

The table lists this clonotype with a few counts. The genes are TRBV20-1 and TRBJ1-2; D is possibly TRBD1 (6 bases). V gave up 6 bases and J gave up 5 bases, with 19 bases separating them. The CDR3 covers 14 residues. Germline V lookup: CDR1 DFQATT, CDR2 SNEGSKA (reference sequence). The CDR3 DNA sequence: TGCAGTGCAGAGGACAGTCACAGAGCATATGGCTACACCTTC. This codes for CSAEDSHRAYGYTF.

The CDR3 nucleotides are TGTGCCAGCAGCCAACTTGGAGACAGCTACGAGCAGTACTTC. Translated, it gives CASSQLGDSYEQYF. The V gene is TRBV5-4, the J gene TRBJ2-7; a possible D gene is TRBD1 (5 bases). Trimming left V 4 bases short and J 3 bases short, with 14 bases between. The CDR3 runs to 14 residues. Germline CDR1 SGHNT, CDR2 YYREEE (reference sequence).

This clonotype appeared a few times. This chain connects TRBV20-1 to TRBJ1-2, with D possibly being TRBD1 (5 bases). Germline lookup yields CDR1 DFQATT and CDR2 SNEGSKA (reference sequence). The CDR3 has 13 residues. With 6 bases removed from V and 4 bases from J, the gap between germline ends came to 15 bases. In DNA form, the CDR3 reads TGCAGTGCCCGAAGACAGACAACCTATGGCTACACCTTC. This translates into CSARRQTTYGYTF.

This clonotype was observed a handful of times. This rearrangement joins TRBV20-1 to TRBJ2-7, with a weak D call TRBD2 (6 bases). The CDR3 contains 13 residues. Trimming took off 6 bases at V and 2 bases at J, with 14 bases between the two ends. CDR1 is DFQATT and CDR2 is SNEGSKA in the germline V gene (reference sequence). For the CDR3, the DNA is TGCAGTGCCCTTATCGGACTAACCTACGAGCAGTACTTC. It codes for CSALIGLTYEQYF.

This clonotype was recorded many times. This rearrangement joins TRBV5-1 to TRBJ2-7, with unresolved D. V was shortened by 0 bases and J by 7 bases, with 8 bases between the two germline ends. The CDR3 contains 12 residues. Germline V gene data show CDR1 as SGHRS and CDR2 as YFSETQ. The CDR3 DNA is TGCGCCAGCAGCTTGGCCCCCGGGGAGCAGTACTTC. This codes for CASSLAPGEQYF.

This clonotype was counted only a few times. The chain has TRBV7-8 and TRBJ2-7, with D hard to call. Between the trimmed V and J ends, which lost 0 bases and 6 bases, there was a span of 15 bases. The CDR3 length is 15 residues. Per germline, CDR1 SGHVS and CDR2 FQNEAQ. CDR3 in amino acids: CASSLATSWGREQYF. DNA of the CDR3: TGTGCCAGCAGCTTAGCGACTTCCTGGGGTCGCGAGCAGTACTTC.

V usage is TRBV5-1 and J usage is TRBJ2-5; no reliable D call. Trimming removed 0 bases from V and 6 bases from J, with 9 bases in between. There are 13 residues in the CDR3. Germline V gene sequence: CDR1 SGHRS, CDR2 YFSETQ. CDR3 nucleotide sequence: TGCGCCAGCAGCTTGGCGACATCTAAGACCCAGTACTTC. It is translated as CASSLATSKTQYF.

For this clonotype: One end of the junction varies from germline; a read error may be responsible. The chain has TRBV10-3 and TRBJ2-7; TRBD1 matches at 7 bases. This CDR3 has 14 amino acids. Germline V gene data show CDR1 as ENHRY and CDR2 as SYGVKD. Here the CDR3 DNA reads TGTGCCAGCAGTTATGGGACAGTAGCCTACGAGCAGTACTTC. Its protein product is CASSYGTVAYEQYF.

A word on this clonotype: A read error may explain this, as a much larger clone is one base away. The genes are TRBV20-1 and TRBJ1-3; 7 bases align to TRBD1. The CDR3 runs to 13 residues. CDR1 and CDR2 from the germline V gene are DFQATT and SNEGSKA (reference sequence). V lost 5 bases, J lost 7 bases, and 8 bases stayed unmatched. CDR3 region: CSAGETGQNTIYF. The CDR3, as DNA: TGCAGTGCTGGGGAGACAGGGCAGAACACCATATATTTT.

The chain is built from TRBV20-1 and TRBJ1-2; 8 nucleotides line up with TRBD1. With 6 bases clipped from V and 2 bases from J, the junction kept 11 bases outside the gene matches. This CDR3 region has 15 residues. From germline, CDR1 is DFQATT and CDR2 SNEGSKA (reference sequence). The CDR3 here is CSAGGAGGLNYGYTF. The CDR3 DNA sequence: TGCAGTGCGGGGGGAGCAGGGGGCTTAAACTATGGCTACACCTTC.

This rearrangement joins TRBV15 to TRBJ1-3; D unresolved. Germline CDR1 reads LNHNV; CDR2 reads YYDKDF (reference sequence). V dropped 0 bases and J dropped 7 bases, with 19 bases sitting between them. The CDR3 sequence is 17 residues long. The CDR3 bases are TGTGCCACCAGCAGAGAAAAACTAGCGGGAGGTTCTAACACCATATATTTT. Residues: CATSREKLAGGSNTIYF. The whole variable domain, filled in from reference TRBV15 and TRBJ1-3, reads DAMVIQNPRYQVTQFGKPVTLSCSQTLNHNVMYWYQQKSSQAPKLLFHYYDKDFNNEADTPDNFQSRRPNTSFCFLDIRSPGLGDTAMYLCATSREKLAGGSNTIYFGEGSWLTVV.

This chain joins TRBV29-1 and TRBJ1-2; 7 bases align to TRBD1. CDR1 is SQVTM, CDR2 ANQGSEA, per germline. CDR3 size: 12 residues. Trimming took 7 bases from V and 6 from J; bases not matched to a gene: 8. CDR3 protein: CSAARTGDGYTF. As DNA, the CDR3 is TGCAGCGCAGCCCGGACAGGCGATGGCTACACCTTC.

The V and J genes are TRBV2 and TRBJ2-7; no firm D call. Germline CDR1 reads SNHLY; CDR2 reads FYNNEI. Trimming shortened V by 5 bases and J by 3 bases, and 11 bases separated the two germline ends. There are 13 residues in the CDR3. CDR3 residues: CASSYRPGYEQYF. The CDR3, as DNA: TGTGCCAGCAGTTATCGGCCGGGCTACGAGCAGTACTTC.

As to this clonotype: This sequence may be a read error, since a much larger clone differs from it by one base. The chain links TRBV5-1 to TRBJ1-1; D might be TRBD1 (5 bases). The CDR3 is 11 residues long. Germline CDR1 reads SGHRS; CDR2 reads YFSETQ. In nucleotides, the CDR3 is TGCGCCAGCAGCTTGGGCAGGGCACAGCACTTT. This codes for CASSLGRAQHF.

The V and J genes are TRBV25-1 and TRBJ2-2, with D maybe TRBD1 (5 bases). Germline CDR1 reads MGHDK; CDR2 reads SYGVNS. The CDR3 is 14 residues long. The V and J ends lost 5 bases and 6 bases respectively, with 13 bases between them. CDR3 sequence reads: CASSRQSTSGELFF. Written as DNA, the CDR3 is TGTGCCAGCAGTCGACAGTCTACGTCCGGGGAGCTGTTTTTT.